The 18 T cell receptor beta chains below all came from one sample that was sequenced in a study of tumor and adjacent non-tumor tissue in lung cancer. The library came from three nested PCR rounds adapted from ARM-PCR protocols. TCRdb re-called the multiplex PCR reads with MiXCR, one entry per CDR3 protein. Of around 120,000 distinct CDR3 sequences detected, 60% to 70% appear once; the ten largest clones hold around 13%. This sample's RNA came from whole unsorted tissue. Sequencing input: lung tumor tissue. These receptors were taken from a man aged 30-40 years with non-small cell lung cancer.

Worth noting for this clonotype: The CDR3 does not close with the conserved phenylalanine or tryptophan, likely indicating a read error. The DNA is left out, because the CDR3 cannot be placed on it with certainty; the CDR3 is given as TCRdb lists it. The V and J genes are TRBV20-1 and TRBJ2-3; the D call of TRBD2 is as the table states it, not checked on the DNA. Germline CDR1 DFQATT, CDR2 SNEGSKA (reference sequence). The CDR3 is 12 residues long, counting both termini. CDR3 loop: CNARDRLAGLYI.

This clonotype showed up many times. This chain joins TRBV12-3 or TRBV12-4 and TRBJ2-1, with D uncertain. Trimming took off 1 base at V and 3 bases at J, with 1 base between the two ends. The CDR3 spans 12 residues. As DNA, the CDR3 is TGTGCCAGCAGTTTAGTCTACAATGAGCAGTTCTTC. Protein product: CASSLVYNEQFF.

This clonotype was counted ten times or more. The V and J genes are TRBV29-1 and TRBJ2-1; TRBD2 matches 7 bases. Germline V gene data show CDR1 as SQVTM and CDR2 as ANQGSEA. The CDR3 sequence is 15 residues long. The trim removed 1 base at V and 4 bases at J, leaving 7 bases unmatched. CDR3 nucleotide sequence: TGCAGCGTTGAAGGGCGCCGGGGAGGGTACAATGAGCAGTTCTTC. Amino acid sequence: CSVEGRRGGYNEQFF.

Details on this clonotype: A much larger clone differs by one base, so this may be a read error. The rearrangement links TRBV6-1 to TRBJ2-6; D might be TRBD1 (6 bases). The germline CDR1 and CDR2 sequences are MNHNS and SASEGT. The CDR3 sequence is 16 residues long. CDR3 DNA: TGTACCAGCAGTGAAGCGTACAGGGCTGGGGCCAACGTCCTGACTTTC. It is translated as CTSSEAYRAGANVLTF.

This clonotype has a count of ten or more. CDR3 DNA sequence: TGCAGTGCTAGAGATGGTAGGCCACTCTATGGCTACACCTTC. Its protein product is CSARDGRPLYGYTF. The V gene is TRBV20-1, the J gene TRBJ1-2; D is unclear. The CDR3 contains 14 residues. From germline, CDR1 is DFQATT and CDR2 SNEGSKA (reference sequence). Trimming left V 0 bases short and J 4 bases short, with 12 bases between.

To note about this clonotype: A much larger clone is a single base away; this may be a read error. The chain is built from TRBV6-1 and TRBJ2-7; D call uncertain. With 8 bases removed from V and 1 base from J, the gap between germline ends came to 15 bases. The length of the CDR3 is 14 residues. From germline, CDR1 is MNHNS and CDR2 SASEGT. Here the CDR3 DNA reads TGTGCCAGCTGTGGCCAGGCTCGGTCCTACGAGCAGTACTTC. Its translation is CASCGQARSYEQYF.

To note about this clonotype: One junction end does not reproduce the germline sequence, and a read error may be involved. The chain has TRBV29-1 and TRBJ2-3; 8 positions agree with TRBD2. This CDR3 comprises 15 residues. Germline V gene sequence: CDR1 SQVTM, CDR2 ANQGSEA. CDR3 residues: CNVTTSEGHTGTQYF. The CDR3 region has the DNA TGCAACGTTACGACTAGCGAGGGGCATACAGGCACGCAGTATTTT.

Comment on this clonotype: At one end the junction does not follow the germline gene, possibly because of a read error. The chain combines TRBV6-5 with TRBJ1-5; tentatively, D is TRBD1 (6 bases). The CDR3 is 12 amino acids. Looked up from germline, CDR1 is MNHEY and CDR2 is SVGAGI. CDR3 nucleotide sequence: TGTGCCAGCAGTCTCCCCGGACAGCCCCGGCATTTT. This encodes CASSLPGQPRHF.

The genes are TRBV29-1 and TRBJ2-1, with no clear D. Germline V gene sequence: CDR1 SQVTM, CDR2 ANQGSEA. V was trimmed by 3 bases and J by 2 bases, leaving 8 bases between them. The CDR3 is made up of 13 amino acids. The CDR3 sequence is CSVESHPYNEQFF. The CDR3 DNA reads TGCAGCGTTGAGTCCCACCCCTACAATGAGCAGTTCTTC.

This clonotype was observed at least ten times. V and J are TRBV20-1 and TRBJ2-2; 11 bases match TRBD2. V shed 6 bases, J shed 4 bases, and the junction held 10 bases outside the gene matches. CDR3 length equals 16 residues. The germline V gene has CDR1 DFQATT and CDR2 SNEGSKA (reference sequence). In DNA, the CDR3 is TGCAGTGCCGCGTCTGGGACTAGCGGATTCACCGGGGAGCTGTTTTTT. It is translated as CSAASGTSGFTGELFF.

Of note for this clonotype: A read error is likely, as this CDR3 ends without the conserved phenylalanine or tryptophan. The chain uses TRBV4-1 and TRBJ1-6; TRBD1 might be the D (5 bases). The length of the CDR3 is 14 residues. V was cut by 3 bases and J by 7 bases, with 10 bases left in between. Germline V gives CDR1 MGHRA, CDR2 YSYEKL. The CDR3 region is CASSQLGENSPLHS. The DNA of the CDR3 is TGCGCCAGCAGCCAGCTAGGGGAGAATTCACCCCTCCACTCT.

This clonotype was picked up a small number of times. One end of the junction does not line up with germline, which may come from a read error. The genes are TRBV11-2 and TRBJ2-1, with 9 nucleotides matching TRBD2. This CDR3 comprises 15 residues. Germline V lookup: CDR1 SGHAT, CDR2 FQNNGV. This CDR3 is CASSLILAGIDGQLF. CDR3 DNA sequence: TGTGCCAGCAGCTTAATCCTAGCGGGGATTGATGGACAGTTGTTC.

This clonotype was found many times. V and J are TRBV6-5 and TRBJ2-4, with a tentative D call TRBD1 (5 bases). Trimming stripped 5 bases from V and 0 bases from J, with 20 bases between. CDR1 MNHEY and CDR2 SVGAGI come from the germline V gene. CDR3 size: 18 residues. In DNA, the CDR3 is TGTGCCAGCAGTCCCGTACATGGCAAGGGGCTAGCCAAAAACATTCAGTACTTC. Translated, it gives CASSPVHGKGLAKNIQYF.

This clonotype occurred many times. The chain uses TRBV6-5 and TRBJ2-5; D is undetermined. This CDR3 spans 13 amino acids. Germline assignment: CDR1 MNHEY and CDR2 SVGAGI. The V gene lost 0 bases and the J gene lost 4 bases, with 6 bases spanning the gap. CDR3 region: CASSYSKGETQYF. The CDR3 bases are TGTGCCAGCAGTTACTCGAAGGGAGAGACCCAGTACTTC.

This clonotype showed up just a few times. One end of the junction fails to match germline, which may point to a read error. The chain has TRBV12-3 or TRBV12-4 and TRBJ1-1; weak D call: TRBD1 (5 bases). There are 15 residues in the CDR3. CDR3 region: CTSSSRGTVATEAFF. DNA for the CDR3: TGTACCAGCAGTTCACGAGGGACCGTGGCTACTGAAGCTTTCTTT.

With respect to this clonotype: Just one base apart from a much larger clone, this may be a read error. The chain has TRBV12-3 or TRBV12-4 and TRBJ1-2; the D is unclear. The CDR3 contains 13 residues. The CDR3 region has the DNA TGTGCCAGCAGTTTAGAGGGATCCTATGGCTACATCTTC. Its protein product is CASSLEGSYGYIF.

The V call is TRBV4-1, the J call TRBJ2-1, with 8 bases aligning to TRBD1. Germline CDR1 MGHRA, CDR2 YSYEKL. The V gene end was trimmed by 1 base and the J gene end by 6 bases; junction bases not matched to a gene: 5. This CDR3 region has 15 residues. This CDR3 is CASSQGRGRGNEQFF. CDR3 bases: TGCGCCAGCAGCCAAGGCAGGGGGCGCGGCAATGAGCAGTTCTTC.

The J gene is TRBJ2-7, the V gene TRBV29-1; the D gene is possibly TRBD2 (5 bases). Germline loops: CDR1 SQVTM, CDR2 ANQGSEA. This CDR3 has 11 amino acids. Trimming removed 8 bases at V and 7 bases at J, with 15 bases between. This CDR3 reads CSIRQGGEQYF. CDR3 DNA sequence: TGCAGCATCCGACAAGGAGGAGAGCAGTACTTC.